This TCR beta chain was found in a study of neoadjuvant anti-PD-1 for oral cavity cancer (dated by TCRdb to 2020 to 2022). Regarding the research as a whole: Three to four biweekly doses of nivolumab at 3 mg/kg were mostly administered to patients before curative-intent surgical resection. For patients who did not progress, a fourth nivolumab dose was given around day 43, followed by definitive surgical resection on days 50-56. Responders were defined as patients with complete response, partial response or stable disease by RECIST 1.1; non-responders were defined as patients with progression. The parent correlative cohort had 11 to 12 patients and a response rate of approximately 33%. Findings and caveats that apply to the study as a whole: A higher pretreatment blood Treg/Th17 ratio correlated with both higher pretreatment blood TCRbeta clonality and lower post-treatment tumor TCRbeta clonality. Only three patients per response group were included in the TCR analyses, and larger cohorts for validation were called for by the authors. Within PBMCs, T cell clonality (Gini index) was significantly higher in non-responders than responders after neoadjuvant nivolumab.

Trimmed from V: 7 bases; trimmed from J: 4 bases; junction bases lacking a gene match: 7. Spanning cysteine to phenylalanine, the CDR3 consists of 13 amino acids. Left in the record is the CDR3 DNA by itself, 39 bases read in frame from the first base. The germline V gene provides CDR1 MNHNS and CDR2 SASEGT. For deep sequencing, each PBMC sample was run in six replicates, with libraries mostly built from 400 to 550 ng of input genomic DNA. The immunoSEQ hsTCRbeta kit was used to prepare TCRbeta libraries, following the manufacturer's instructions. The finished libraries were brought together in one pool at approximately 3.2 nM, which was then read using an Illumina NovaSeq 6000 S4 flow cell. In the original analysis: The immunoSEQ Analyzer was used for raw data preprocessing and quality control. The analysis was restricted to productive rearrangements, with each unique CDR3 amino acid sequence defining a clonotype. Repertoire clonality was estimated as the Gini-Simpson index, which was computed with the R package tcR. Gini indices were compared with Student's t test, and associations with tumor size change were assessed by Pearson correlation. This immuneACCESS table, as held by TCRdb, lists in-frame sequences with V and J called but not all clones. Of the missing ones, under half trace to an unresolved V gene in checked studies; the others have no known cause. The V and J calls and the clone size are those of that table, but D and trimming were determined from the DNA. This sample holds approximately 9,400 clones; about 70% were observed only once. The ten largest clones take up less than 5.5% of the sample.

What this sample's time point label stands for: after neoadjuvant nivolumab, at surgical resection. None of the patients had received prior systemic or radiation treatment, and all were newly diagnosed with stage II-IVA oral cavity squamous cell carcinoma. Everyone in the cohort had locally advanced, HPV-negative oral cavity squamous cell carcinoma. No culture maintenance or expansion was done, as the peripheral blood mononuclear cells went straight to analysis. Samples came from a longitudinal correlative study of a single-arm phase II trial of neoadjuvant nivolumab in oral cavity squamous cell carcinoma. Genomic DNA-based TCRbeta sequencing was performed on subject-matched pre- and post-treatment PBMCs and tumors from three responders and three non-responders. Peripheral blood mononuclear cells were collected before nivolumab treatment and again after treatment, at the time of surgery. The Maxwell RSC DNA from Cells kit was used to extract genomic DNA from PBMCs.

A word on this clone: The antigen it recognizes is unknown. Base quality data are lacking; no much larger clone is found one base away.

Recombination connected TRBV6-1 to TRBJ2-7, with 7 central nucleotides matching TRBD2. Sample: PBMCs, taken after nivolumab (anti-PD-1) treatment. The TCR comes from a person between 40 and 80 years old with oral cavity squamous cell carcinoma. The CDR3 protein is CASTRGFNYEQYF. The DNA is TGTGCCAGCACGCGGGGGTTTAATTACGAGCAGTACTTC.